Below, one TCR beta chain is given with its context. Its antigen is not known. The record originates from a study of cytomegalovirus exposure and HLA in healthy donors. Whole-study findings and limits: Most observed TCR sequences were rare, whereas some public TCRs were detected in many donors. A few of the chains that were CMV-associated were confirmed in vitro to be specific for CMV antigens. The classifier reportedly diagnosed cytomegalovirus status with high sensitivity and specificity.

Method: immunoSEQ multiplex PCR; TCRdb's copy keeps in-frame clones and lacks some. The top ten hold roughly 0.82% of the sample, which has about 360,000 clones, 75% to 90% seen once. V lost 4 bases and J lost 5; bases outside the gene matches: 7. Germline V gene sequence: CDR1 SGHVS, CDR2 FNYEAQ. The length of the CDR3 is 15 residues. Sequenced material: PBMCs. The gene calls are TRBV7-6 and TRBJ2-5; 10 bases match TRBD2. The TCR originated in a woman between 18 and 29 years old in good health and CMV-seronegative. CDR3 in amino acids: CASSYSGGAGETQYF. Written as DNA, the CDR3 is TGTGCCAGCAGCTACAGCGGGGGGGCAGGGGAGACCCAGTACTTC.